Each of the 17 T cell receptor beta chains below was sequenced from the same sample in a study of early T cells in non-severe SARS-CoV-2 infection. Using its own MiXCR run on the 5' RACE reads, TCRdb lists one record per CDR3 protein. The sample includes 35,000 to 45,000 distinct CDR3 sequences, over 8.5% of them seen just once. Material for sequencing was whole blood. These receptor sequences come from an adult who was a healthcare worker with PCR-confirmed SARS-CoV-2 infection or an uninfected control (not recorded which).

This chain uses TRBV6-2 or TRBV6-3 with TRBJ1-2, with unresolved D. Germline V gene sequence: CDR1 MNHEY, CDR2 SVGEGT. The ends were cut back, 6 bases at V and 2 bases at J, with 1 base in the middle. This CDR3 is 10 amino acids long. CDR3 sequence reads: CASRNYGYTF. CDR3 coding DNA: TGTGCCAGCAGGAACTATGGCTACACCTTC.

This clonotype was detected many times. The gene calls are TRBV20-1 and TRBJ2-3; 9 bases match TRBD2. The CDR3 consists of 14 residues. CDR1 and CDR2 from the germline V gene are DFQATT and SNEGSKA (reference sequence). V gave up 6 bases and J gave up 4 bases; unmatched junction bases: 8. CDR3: CSAARGGAPDTQYF. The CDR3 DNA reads TGCAGTGCCGCCCGCGGGGGGGCTCCAGATACGCAGTATTTT.

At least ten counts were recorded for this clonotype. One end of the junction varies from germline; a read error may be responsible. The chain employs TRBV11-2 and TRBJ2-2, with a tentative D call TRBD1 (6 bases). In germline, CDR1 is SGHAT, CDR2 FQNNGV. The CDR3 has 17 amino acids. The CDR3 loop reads CASSLAGTTAFTRELFF. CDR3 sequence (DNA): TGTGCCAGCAGCTTAGCAGGGACAACTGCTTTCACCCGGGAGCTGTTTTTT.

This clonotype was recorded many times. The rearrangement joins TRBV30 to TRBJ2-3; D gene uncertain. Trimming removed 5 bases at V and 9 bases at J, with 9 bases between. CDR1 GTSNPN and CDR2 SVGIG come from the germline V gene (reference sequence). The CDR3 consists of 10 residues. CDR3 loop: CAWGWNTQYF. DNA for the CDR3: TGTGCCTGGGGGTGGAACACGCAGTATTTT.

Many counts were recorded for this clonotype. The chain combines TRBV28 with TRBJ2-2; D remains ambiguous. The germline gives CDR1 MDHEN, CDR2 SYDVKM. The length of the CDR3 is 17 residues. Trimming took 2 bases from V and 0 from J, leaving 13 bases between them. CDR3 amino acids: CASSLIGVHSNTGELFF. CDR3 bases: TGTGCCAGCAGTTTAATAGGCGTCCACTCGAACACCGGGGAGCTGTTTTTT.

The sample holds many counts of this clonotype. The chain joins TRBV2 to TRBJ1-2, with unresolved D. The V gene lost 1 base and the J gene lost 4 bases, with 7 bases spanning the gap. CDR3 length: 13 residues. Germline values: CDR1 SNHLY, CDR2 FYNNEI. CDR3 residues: CASSEGRSYGYTF. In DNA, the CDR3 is TGTGCCAGCAGTGAAGGTCGGAGCTATGGCTACACCTTC.

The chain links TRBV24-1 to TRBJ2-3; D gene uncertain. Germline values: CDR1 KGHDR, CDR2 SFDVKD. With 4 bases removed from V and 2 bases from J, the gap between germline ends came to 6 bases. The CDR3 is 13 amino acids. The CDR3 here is CATSDATTDTQYF. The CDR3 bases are TGTGCCACCAGTGACGCGACCACAGATACGCAGTATTTT.

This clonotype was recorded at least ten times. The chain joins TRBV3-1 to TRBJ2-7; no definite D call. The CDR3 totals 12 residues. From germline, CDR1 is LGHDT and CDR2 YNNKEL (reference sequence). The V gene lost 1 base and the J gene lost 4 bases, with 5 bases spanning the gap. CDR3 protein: CASSQVGYEQYF. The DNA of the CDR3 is TGTGCCAGCAGCCAAGTGGGGTACGAGCAGTACTTC.

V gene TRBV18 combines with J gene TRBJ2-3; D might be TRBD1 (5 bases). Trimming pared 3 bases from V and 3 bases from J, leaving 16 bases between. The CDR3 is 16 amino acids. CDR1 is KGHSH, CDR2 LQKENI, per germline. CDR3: CASSPRTTLGTDTQYF. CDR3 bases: TGTGCCAGCTCACCCCGGACAACCTTGGGGACAGATACGCAGTATTTT. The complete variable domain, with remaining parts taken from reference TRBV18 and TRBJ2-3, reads NAGVMQNPRHLVRRRGQEARLRCSPMKGHSHVYWYRQLPEEGLKFMVYLQKENIIDESGMPKERFSAEFPKEGPSILRIQQVVRGDSAAYFCASSPRTTLGTDTQYFGPGTRLTVL.

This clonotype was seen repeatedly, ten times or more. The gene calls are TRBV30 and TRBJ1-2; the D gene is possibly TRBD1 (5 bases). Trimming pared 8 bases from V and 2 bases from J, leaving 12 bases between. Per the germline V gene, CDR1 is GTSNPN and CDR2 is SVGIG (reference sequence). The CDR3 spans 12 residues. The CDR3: CARGTGNYGYTF. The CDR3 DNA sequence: TGTGCCCGCGGGACGGGGAACTATGGCTACACCTTC.

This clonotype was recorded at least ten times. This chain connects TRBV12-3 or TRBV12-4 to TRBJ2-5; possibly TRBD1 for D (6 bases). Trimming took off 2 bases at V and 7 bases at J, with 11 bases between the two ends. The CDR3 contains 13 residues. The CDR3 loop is CASSLQPTGTQYF. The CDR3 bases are TGTGCCAGCAGTTTACAACCGACAGGGACCCAGTACTTC.

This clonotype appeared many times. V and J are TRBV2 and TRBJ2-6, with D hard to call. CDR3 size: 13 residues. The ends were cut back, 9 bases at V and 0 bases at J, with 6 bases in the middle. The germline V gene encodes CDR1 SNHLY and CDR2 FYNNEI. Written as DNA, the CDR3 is TGTGCCAGTACCGTCTCTGGGGCCAACGTCCTGACTTTC. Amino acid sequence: CASTVSGANVLTF.

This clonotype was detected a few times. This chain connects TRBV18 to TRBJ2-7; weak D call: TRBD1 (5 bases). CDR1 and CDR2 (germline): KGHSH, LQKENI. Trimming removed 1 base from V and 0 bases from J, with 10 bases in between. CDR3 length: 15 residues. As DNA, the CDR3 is TGTGCCAGCTCACCACAAGGGGTCAGCTCCTACGAGCAGTACTTC. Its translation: CASSPQGVSSYEQYF.

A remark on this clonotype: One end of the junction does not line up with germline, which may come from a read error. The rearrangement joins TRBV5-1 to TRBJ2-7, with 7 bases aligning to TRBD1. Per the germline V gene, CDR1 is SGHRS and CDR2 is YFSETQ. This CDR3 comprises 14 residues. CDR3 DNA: TGTGCCAGCAGCTTGGGGACAGCTAACTACGAGCAGTACTTC. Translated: CASSLGTANYEQYF.

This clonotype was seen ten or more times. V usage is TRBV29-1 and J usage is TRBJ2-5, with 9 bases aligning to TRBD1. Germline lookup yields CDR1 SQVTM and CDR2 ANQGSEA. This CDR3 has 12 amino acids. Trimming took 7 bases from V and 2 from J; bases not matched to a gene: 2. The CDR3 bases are TGCAGCGGGGGGACAGGGCAAGAGACCCAGTACTTC. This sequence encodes CSGGTGQETQYF.

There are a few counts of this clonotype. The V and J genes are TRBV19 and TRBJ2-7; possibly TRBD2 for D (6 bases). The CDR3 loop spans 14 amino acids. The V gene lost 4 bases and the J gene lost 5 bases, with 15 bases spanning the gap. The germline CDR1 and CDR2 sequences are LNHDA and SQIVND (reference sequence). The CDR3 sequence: CASSRVEGKDEQYF. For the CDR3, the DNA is TGTGCCAGTAGTAGGGTGGAGGGGAAGGACGAGCAGTACTTC.

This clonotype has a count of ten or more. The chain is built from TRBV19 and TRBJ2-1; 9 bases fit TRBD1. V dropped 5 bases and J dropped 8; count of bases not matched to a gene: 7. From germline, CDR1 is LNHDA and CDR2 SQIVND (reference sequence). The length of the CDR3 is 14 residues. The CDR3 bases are TGTGCCAGTAGTGATGGGACAGGGACCGATGAGCAGTTCTTC. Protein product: CASSDGTGTDEQFF.